The source of this T cell receptor (beta chain) is a study of OX40 agonist ivuxolimab in advanced cancers. Whole-study findings and limits: At 0.1 to 3.0 mg/kg, clonal expansion of CD4+ and CD8+ blood T cells had occurred by week 6.

This CDR3 has 15 residues. The V gene lost 0 bases and the J gene lost 1 base, with 10 bases spanning the gap. Germline-derived CDR1 and CDR2 are SGDLS and YYNGEE. As to this clone: Antigen: not known.

TCRdb keeps only in-frame clones here, not all; method: immunoSEQ multiplex PCR. The sample contains roughly 77,000 clones, under 95% of which appear only once. Here the sequenced sample was CD4+ or CD8+ T cells sorted from blood, taken in a trial of the OX40 agonist ivuxolimab. The V gene is TRBV9, the J gene TRBJ1-1; D not certain. This clonotype originated in an adult with an advanced solid tumor such as melanoma, head and neck, liver or kidney cancer. The CDR3 loop reads CASSVESKGNTEAFF. The CDR3 DNA follows: TGTGCCAGCAGCGTAGAGTCAAAGGGGAACACTGAAGCTTTCTTT. The whole variable domain, remainder taken from reference TRBV9 and TRBJ1-1, is DSGVTQTPKHLITATGQRVTLRCSPRSGDLSVYWYQQSLDQGLQFLIQYYNGEERAKGNILERFSAQQFPDLHSELNLSSLELGDSALYFCASSVESKGNTEAFFGQGTRLTVV.